This T cell receptor beta chain was observed in a study of blood T cell repertoires in COVID-19. Seattle patients were enrolled during active infection and followed longitudinally. Some clones are missing from TCRdb's copy, which holds only in-frame ones; the method was immunoSEQ multiplex PCR. This table has some 71,000 clones, less than 85% appearing once. This clone was recorded a few times. The TCR was taken from a man over 45 with COVID-19, enrolled during active disease. The sequencing input was peripheral blood.

For the CDR3, the DNA is TGTGCCAGCACTAGGCGACAGGGGATGGACAATGAGCAGTTCTTC. This sequence encodes CASTRRQGMDNEQFF. The chain has TRBV6-5 and TRBJ2-1; 8 nucleotides align to TRBD1. This CDR3 has 15 residues. J was trimmed by 5 bases and V by 7 bases; bases with no gene match: 10. Germline values: CDR1 MNHEY, CDR2 SVGAGI.